This T cell receptor (beta chain) was documented in a study of OX40 agonist ivuxolimab in advanced cancers. Regarding the complete study: The costimulatory receptor OX40 (CD134) was targeted by ivuxolimab, a fully human IgG2 agonistic monoclonal antibody. Intravenous ivuxolimab was administered to patients every 2 weeks at six dose levels: 0.01, 0.1, 0.3, 1.5, 3 and 10 mg/kg. Of the roughly 50 dose-escalation patients, hepatocellular carcinoma was present in about 19, melanoma in around 15, renal cell carcinoma in 9 and head and neck cancer in 9. In the dose-escalation cohort, around four fifths of patients were male, and the mean age was 60 years with a range of roughly 23 to 79. Patients were allowed to have had prior anti-PD-1, anti-PD-L1 or anti-CTLA-4 therapy, and around 41% of the dose-escalation patients had previously received checkpoint inhibitors. Partial responses occurred in three dose-escalation patients, of whom one had hepatocellular carcinoma and two had cutaneous melanoma. The point of sequencing TCRbeta in the periphery was to test whether ivuxolimab changed TCR sequence diversity and drove clonal T-cell expansion. The monotherapy dose-escalation portion (N of about 57 patients) of the phase I ivuxolimab trial is reported in the paper. Overall study results and their limits: Low levels of normalized T-cell clonal expansion were also seen in some patients who did not respond. At doses from 0.1 to 3.0 mg/kg, clonal expansion was seen in both CD4+ and CD8+ blood T cells between baseline and week 6. In the 0.1-3.0 mg/kg groups, partial responders had among the lowest normalized peripheral clonal expansion, particularly in CD8+ T cells. After ivuxolimab, CD8+ T cells had more expanded clones than CD4+ T cells on average. The antigen specificity of the peripheral T cells that underwent clonal expansion was not determined.

The trial excluded patients who had a history of autoimmune disease or who were on systemic immunosuppression. Peripheral blood for TCR sequencing was collected from all dose cohorts at baseline, on cycle 4 day 1, and on cycle 7 day 1. Samples came from an open-label, multicenter, first-in-human phase I dose-escalation trial of ivuxolimab. Adults with locally advanced or metastatic melanoma, renal cell, hepatocellular, or head and neck squamous cell carcinoma were enrolled in the trial. Before TCR sequencing, CD4+ T cells and CD8+ T cells were sorted from peripheral blood as separate populations. As regards this clone: Which antigen it targets is not known. Per-base quality was not reported, and no clone a single base away is much larger than it.

Genomic DNA was isolated from the sorted cells so that the TCRbeta CDR3 region could be sequenced. TCRbeta CDR3 regions were sequenced using the immunoSEQ Assay. The source is immuneACCESS, and TCRdb retained only in-frame sequences with V and J called. Part of the clones is not carried over; for the studies checked, unresolved V genes explain less than half of this, and the remainder is unexplained. The sample data list around 67,000 clones, and 84% of these were observed just once. Around 8% of the sample is taken by the ten largest. This TCR was sampled from an adult with an advanced solid tumor such as melanoma, head and neck, liver or kidney cancer. The sample in question was CD4+ or CD8+ T cells sorted from blood, obtained in a trial of the OX40 agonist ivuxolimab.

The base sequence is TGTGCCACCAGCAGAGCGTCAACAGGTGGTATCGTTTCACCCCTCCACTTT. The translation is CATSRASTGGIVSPLHF. The rearrangement combines TRBV15 with TRBJ1-6; TRBD1 is a weak D gene call, 5 bases matching. CDR1 and CDR2 were assigned from the germline V gene (reference sequence) as LNHNV and YYDKDF. Trimming costs V 1 base and J 9 bases, and their ends lie 19 bases apart. Measured from the cysteine to the phenylalanine, the CDR3 is 17 residues long. CDR3 DNA only is kept here, 51 bases in frame from base 1.